The rows below give T cell receptor beta chains drawn from one sample of a study of blood T cell repertoires in COVID-19. Produced via immunoSEQ multiplex PCR; TCRdb's table is partial and in-frame only. The sample holds roughly 100,000 clones, 87% seen once. The specimen sequenced was peripheral blood. The receptors derive from a man aged 45-65 years with active COVID-19. CDR3s include the opening cysteine and the closing phenylalanine or tryptophan. D genes are given only for firm matches. A clone size is listed for some rows: how often the clone was seen (once, few, many), or a class if it is expanded.

clone_size: .; cdr3_length: 15; d_call: TRBD2; v_call: TRBV5-1; j_call: TRBJ2-1; cdr3_nt: TGCGCCAGCAGCCCCAGGGCTAGCGGGGGGGATGAGCAGTTCTTC; cdr3_aa: CASSPRASGGDEQFF
clone_size: .; cdr3_length: 16; d_call: TRBD2; v_call: TRBV5-1; j_call: TRBJ2-2; cdr3_nt: TGCGCCAGCAGCTTGAGAGGGACTACTTACACCGGGGAGCTGTTTTTT; cdr3_aa: CASSLRGTTYTGELFF
clone_size: .; cdr3_length: 14; d_call: TRBD1; v_call: TRBV6-5; j_call: TRBJ1-2; cdr3_nt: TGTGCCAGCAGTAGGACAGGGGGCATCTATGGCTACACCTTC; cdr3_aa: CASSRTGGIYGYTF
clone_size: .; cdr3_length: 10; d_call: .; v_call: TRBV21-1; j_call: TRBJ2-7; cdr3_nt: TGTGCCAGTAGACGGGGGGAGCAGTACTTC; cdr3_aa: CASRRGEQYF
clone_size: .; cdr3_length: 16; d_call: TRBD1; v_call: TRBV5-1; j_call: TRBJ2-3; cdr3_nt: TGCGCCAGCAGCTTGGGACAGGGCGCTTCTACAGATACGCAGTATTTT; cdr3_aa: CASSLGQGASTDTQYF
clone_size: .; cdr3_length: 14; d_call: .; v_call: TRBV19; j_call: TRBJ2-7; cdr3_nt: TGTGCCCAGGGCAAGGTCCGCCGCTCCTACGAGCAGTACTTC; cdr3_aa: CAQGKVRRSYEQYF
clone_size: .; cdr3_length: 15; d_call: .; v_call: TRBV5-5; j_call: TRBJ1-5; cdr3_nt: TGTGCCAGCAGCTCAGAGGCAGGGTGGAATCAGCCCCAGCATTTT; cdr3_aa: CASSSEAGWNQPQHF
clone_size: once; cdr3_length: 13; d_call: .; v_call: TRBV11-1; j_call: TRBJ1-1; cdr3_nt: TGTGCCAGCAGCTTATATCAGGGCACTGAAGCTTTCTTT; cdr3_aa: CASSLYQGTEAFF
clone_size: .; cdr3_length: 15; d_call: .; v_call: TRBV4-2; j_call: TRBJ1-5; cdr3_nt: TGTGCCAGCAGCCAAGATTCCGGGGGCAATCAGCCCCAGCATTTT; cdr3_aa: CASSQDSGGNQPQHF
clone_size: .; cdr3_length: 13; d_call: .; v_call: TRBV5-1; j_call: TRBJ2-5; cdr3_nt: TGCGCCAGCAGCTTGGATCGGGGGGAGACCCAGTACTTC; cdr3_aa: CASSLDRGETQYF
clone_size: .; cdr3_length: 17; d_call: .; v_call: TRBV4-1; j_call: TRBJ2-7; cdr3_nt: TGCGCCAGCAGCCAAGTCCGCGACAGGCCCATCCCCTACGAGCAGTACTTC; cdr3_aa: CASSQVRDRPIPYEQYF
clone_size: .; cdr3_length: 14; d_call: .; v_call: TRBV5-4; j_call: TRBJ2-7; cdr3_nt: TGTGCCAGCAGCTTGGGACAGGATGCCTACGAGCAGTACTTC; cdr3_aa: CASSLGQDAYEQYF
clone_size: .; cdr3_length: 17; d_call: .; v_call: TRBV7-9; j_call: TRBJ1-6; cdr3_nt: TGTGCCAGCAGCTTTACGGGAACAGGGAAGAGTAATTCACCCCTCCACTTT; cdr3_aa: CASSFTGTGKSNSPLHF
clone_size: .; cdr3_length: 15; d_call: TRBD2; v_call: TRBV6-6; j_call: TRBJ2-3; cdr3_nt: TGTGCCAGCAGCCTCGTGGGGGGGGTCACAGATACGCAGTATTTT; cdr3_aa: CASSLVGGVTDTQYF
clone_size: .; cdr3_length: 15; d_call: TRBD1; v_call: TRBV5-4; j_call: TRBJ1-2; cdr3_nt: TGTGCCAGCAGCTTGGAGCAGGGGGCCGAATATGGCTACACCTTC; cdr3_aa: CASSLEQGAEYGYTF
clone_size: .; cdr3_length: 14; d_call: TRBD1; v_call: TRBV5-1; j_call: TRBJ1-4; cdr3_nt: TGCGCCAGCAGCCGGACAGGGGAGAATGAAAAACTGTTTTTT; cdr3_aa: CASSRTGENEKLFF
clone_size: .; cdr3_length: 14; d_call: .; v_call: TRBV27; j_call: TRBJ1-3; cdr3_nt: TGTGCCAGCAGTTTAGGCAGGGCTGGAAACACCATATATTTT; cdr3_aa: CASSLGRAGNTIYF
clone_size: .; cdr3_length: 16; d_call: TRBD2; v_call: TRBV11-2; j_call: TRBJ2-3; cdr3_nt: TGTGCCAGCAAAAGACTAGCGGGGACGGAAACAGATACGCAGTATTTT; cdr3_aa: CASKRLAGTETDTQYF
clone_size: once; cdr3_length: 15; d_call: TRBD1; v_call: TRBV7-9; j_call: TRBJ1-1; cdr3_nt: TGTGCCAGCAGCTTCGGGACAGGGGGAAACACTGAAGCTTTCTTT; cdr3_aa: CASSFGTGGNTEAFF
clone_size: .; cdr3_length: 12; d_call: .; v_call: TRBV29-1; j_call: TRBJ1-1; cdr3_nt: TGCAGCGGTCTTAGGGGGAACACTGAAGCTTTCTTT; cdr3_aa: CSGLRGNTEAFF
clone_size: .; cdr3_length: 13; d_call: .; v_call: TRBV29-1; j_call: TRBJ1-4; cdr3_nt: TGCAGCGCCTTAGCAGGGGCGAATGAAAAACTGTTTTTT; cdr3_aa: CSALAGANEKLFF
clone_size: .; cdr3_length: 14; d_call: TRBD1; v_call: TRBV5-6; j_call: TRBJ1-3; cdr3_nt: TGTGCCAGCAGCGGGGGACAGCCTGGAAACACCATATATTTT; cdr3_aa: CASSGGQPGNTIYF
clone_size: .; cdr3_length: 14; d_call: TRBD2; v_call: TRBV7-2; j_call: TRBJ2-7; cdr3_nt: TGTGCCAGCAGCTACACGGGGGGGCCAAACGAGCAGTACTTC; cdr3_aa: CASSYTGGPNEQYF
clone_size: .; cdr3_length: 17; d_call: .; v_call: TRBV4-1; j_call: TRBJ2-2; cdr3_nt: TGCGCCAGCAGCCAAATCGGTCGGGTAGGAGTCACCGGGGAGCTGTTTTTT; cdr3_aa: CASSQIGRVGVTGELFF
clone_size: .; cdr3_length: 14; d_call: TRBD1; v_call: TRBV7-8; j_call: TRBJ2-7; cdr3_nt: TGTGCCAGCAGCCTGCAGGGGGCTCAGTACGAGCAGTACTTC; cdr3_aa: CASSLQGAQYEQYF
clone_size: .; cdr3_length: 13; d_call: .; v_call: TRBV18; j_call: TRBJ2-5; cdr3_nt: TGTGCCAGCTCAGGAGACGGCCGTGGGACCCAGTACTTC; cdr3_aa: CASSGDGRGTQYF
clone_size: .; cdr3_length: 14; d_call: .; v_call: TRBV3-1/TRBV3-2; j_call: TRBJ2-7; cdr3_nt: TGTGCCAGCAGAGAATTCGAAAGTGCGGGGGAGCAGTACTTC; cdr3_aa: CASREFESAGEQYF
clone_size: .; cdr3_length: 10; d_call: .; v_call: TRBV6-5; j_call: TRBJ1-1; cdr3_nt: TGTGCCAGCGGGCCGAATGATGCTTTCTTT; cdr3_aa: CASGPNDAFF
clone_size: .; cdr3_length: 11; d_call: TRBD1; v_call: TRBV20-1; j_call: TRBJ1-1; cdr3_nt: TGCAGTGCTAGGCCGGGACAGGGGGCGTTCTTT; cdr3_aa: CSARPGQGAFF
clone_size: .; cdr3_length: 14; d_call: TRBD1; v_call: TRBV2; j_call: TRBJ1-5; cdr3_nt: TGTGCCAGCACCTCTCGGGACAGTGCAGGGCCCCAGCATTTT; cdr3_aa: CASTSRDSAGPQHF
clone_size: .; cdr3_length: 15; d_call: TRBD2; v_call: TRBV18; j_call: TRBJ2-2; cdr3_nt: TGTGCCAGCTCGCCGACTAGCTTATGGACCGGGGAGCTGTTTTTT; cdr3_aa: CASSPTSLWTGELFF
clone_size: .; cdr3_length: 15; d_call: .; v_call: TRBV2; j_call: TRBJ2-2; cdr3_nt: TGTGCCAGCAGCGAAACAGGGTGGGGCACCGGGGAGCTGTTTTTT; cdr3_aa: CASSETGWGTGELFF
clone_size: .; cdr3_length: 14; d_call: .; v_call: TRBV11-2; j_call: TRBJ1-2; cdr3_nt: TGTGCCAGCAGCTTAGTCGGGGGGCCCTATGGCTACACCTTC; cdr3_aa: CASSLVGGPYGYTF
clone_size: .; cdr3_length: 15; d_call: .; v_call: TRBV9; j_call: TRBJ1-4; cdr3_nt: TGTGCCAGCAGCCGTTTACAGGGATCTAATGAAAAACTGTTTTTT; cdr3_aa: CASSRLQGSNEKLFF
clone_size: .; cdr3_length: 11; d_call: .; v_call: TRBV7-2; j_call: TRBJ2-2; cdr3_nt: TGTGCCAGCAGCCTACTAGACAGGCGGTTTTTT; cdr3_aa: CASSLLDRRFF
clone_size: few; cdr3_length: 14; d_call: TRBD1; v_call: TRBV14; j_call: TRBJ1-6; cdr3_nt: TGTGCCAGCAGCCCTGGGACAGCTAATTCACCCCTCCACTTT; cdr3_aa: CASSPGTANSPLHF
clone_size: .; cdr3_length: 15; d_call: .; v_call: TRBV2; j_call: TRBJ2-7; cdr3_nt: TGTGCCAGCAGTGAACGTCTTCTAGGCGGCTACGAGCAGTACTTC; cdr3_aa: CASSERLLGGYEQYF
clone_size: .; cdr3_length: 14; d_call: TRBD2; v_call: TRBV19; j_call: TRBJ2-2; cdr3_nt: TGTGCCAGTAGGGGCAGCGGGGTGGCCGGGGAGCTGTTTTTT; cdr3_aa: CASRGSGVAGELFF
clone_size: .; cdr3_length: 14; d_call: .; v_call: TRBV3-1/TRBV3-2; j_call: TRBJ2-3; cdr3_nt: TGTGCCAGCAGCCCCCCGGGGGGCACAGATACGCAGTATTTT; cdr3_aa: CASSPPGGTDTQYF
clone_size: .; cdr3_length: 15; d_call: .; v_call: TRBV4-1; j_call: TRBJ1-4; cdr3_nt: TGCGCCAGCAGCCGAGAACAGCTACTTAATGAAAAACTGTTTTTT; cdr3_aa: CASSREQLLNEKLFF
clone_size: .; cdr3_length: 15; d_call: .; v_call: TRBV7-2; j_call: TRBJ1-5; cdr3_nt: TGTGCCAGCAGCTTAGATAGGAGTAGCAATCAGCCCCAGCATTTT; cdr3_aa: CASSLDRSSNQPQHF
clone_size: .; cdr3_length: 13; d_call: TRBD2; v_call: TRBV6-6; j_call: TRBJ2-7; cdr3_nt: TGTGCCAGCAGCTCCGGGGGGATCTACGAGCAGTACTTC; cdr3_aa: CASSSGGIYEQYF
clone_size: .; cdr3_length: 18; d_call: .; v_call: TRBV4-1; j_call: TRBJ1-6; cdr3_nt: TGCGCCAGCAGCCAAGATGGAGCCGGGAACCGATATAATTCACCCCTCCACTTT; cdr3_aa: CASSQDGAGNRYNSPLHF
clone_size: .; cdr3_length: 20; d_call: TRBD2; v_call: TRBV13; j_call: TRBJ2-3; cdr3_nt: TGTGCCAGCAGACCTCGGGGGCGCGGGGGGGCTCCGGCCCGCTCAGATACGCAGTATTTT; cdr3_aa: CASRPRGRGGAPARSDTQYF
clone_size: .; cdr3_length: 15; d_call: TRBD2; v_call: TRBV5-1; j_call: TRBJ2-3; cdr3_nt: TGCGCCAGCAGCCCCTGGGGGAGGGGAGAGGATACGCAGTATTTT; cdr3_aa: CASSPWGRGEDTQYF
clone_size: .; cdr3_length: 18; d_call: TRBD1; v_call: TRBV19; j_call: TRBJ1-5; cdr3_nt: TGTGCCAGTAGTCACTCTCGGGGACAGGGGGGAGGGGGCCAGCCCCAGCATTTT; cdr3_aa: CASSHSRGQGGGGQPQHF
clone_size: .; cdr3_length: 16; d_call: TRBD1; v_call: TRBV6-5; j_call: TRBJ1-6; cdr3_nt: TGTGCCAGCAGTTACAACCGGGACAGGAGGGATTCACCCCTCCACTTT; cdr3_aa: CASSYNRDRRDSPLHF
clone_size: .; cdr3_length: 16; d_call: .; v_call: TRBV5-1; j_call: TRBJ2-1; cdr3_nt: TGCGCCAGCAGCTCACAGGCCTTTAGCTCCTACAATGAGCAGTTCTTC; cdr3_aa: CASSSQAFSSYNEQFF